The 26 T cell receptor beta chains in this list originate from one sample, sequenced in a study of OX40 agonist ivuxolimab in advanced cancers. Using immunoSEQ multiplex PCR, the repertoire was profiled, and TCRdb retains in-frame clones only, with some absent. The sample yields roughly 110,000 clones, roughly 90% seen once. The source material was CD4+ or CD8+ T cells sorted from blood, sampled in a trial of the OX40 agonist ivuxolimab. The source of these receptors is an adult with an advanced solid tumor such as melanoma, head and neck, liver or kidney cancer.

The chain carries TRBV7-2 and TRBJ2-1; TRBD2 matches 7 bases. Germline assignment: CDR1 SGHTA and CDR2 FQGNSA. The CDR3 sequence is 15 residues long. The trim removed 2 bases at V and 3 bases at J, leaving 4 bases unmatched. The CDR3 loop is CASSLPAGFYNEQFF. CDR3 nucleotides: TGTGCCAGCAGCTTACCAGCGGGGTTCTACAATGAGCAGTTCTTC.

The chain combines TRBV19 with TRBJ1-1; D is ambiguous. The CDR3 is 15 amino acids. Germline CDR1 LNHDA, CDR2 SQIVND (reference sequence). Trimming cost V 5 bases and J 1 base, with 14 bases left between them. The CDR3 loop reads CASSLSGSRNTEAFF. In DNA form, the CDR3 reads TGTGCCAGTAGTCTCTCCGGGAGTAGGAACACTGAAGCTTTCTTT.

The chain couples TRBV4-2 to TRBJ2-3; 7 bases agree with TRBD2. The V gene end was trimmed by 4 bases and the J gene end by 3 bases; junction bases not matched to a gene: 7. Germline CDR1 is LGHNA and CDR2 is YNFKEQ. CDR3 length: 15 residues. CDR3 sequence: CASSPSAGETDTQYF. The CDR3 coding sequence is TGTGCCAGCAGCCCAAGTGCGGGAGAAACAGATACGCAGTATTTT.

The chain has TRBV6-6 and TRBJ2-7; 7 nucleotides agree with TRBD1. This CDR3 region has 14 residues. The germline gives CDR1 MNHNY, CDR2 SVGAGI (reference sequence). Trimming at V came to 5 bases and at J to 6 bases, leaving 10 bases not matched to a gene. CDR3 nucleotides: TGTGCCAGCAGTGCAAACAGGGGCCAAAGCGAGCAGTACTTC. It yields the protein CASSANRGQSEQYF.

The chain has TRBV29-1 and TRBJ2-5; TRBD1 matches at 7 bases. Matching the DNA end better, TRBJ2-7 makes the J call doubtful. Germline V gives CDR1 SQVTM, CDR2 ANQGSEA. CDR3 size: 14 residues. CDR3: CSVAGQELSYEQYF. The CDR3, as DNA: TGCAGCGTTGCCGGACAGGAGCTCTCCTACGAGCAGTACTTC.

The chain employs TRBV5-8 and TRBJ1-1, with D possibly being TRBD1 (6 bases). The CDR3 runs 13 residues. Trimming pared 4 bases from V and 11 bases from J, leaving 18 bases between. The germline gives CDR1 SGHTS, CDR2 YDEGEE. CDR3 nucleotides: TGTGCCAGCAGCGCCCACAGGGATTTGTTTGCTTTCTTT. It yields the protein CASSAHRDLFAFF.

The V gene is TRBV30, the J gene TRBJ2-7; TRBD1 matches 7 bases. This CDR3 region has 14 residues. Germline CDR1 reads GTSNPN; CDR2 reads SVGIG (reference sequence). Losses at the gene ends were 3 bases for V and 1 base for J; bases not matched to a gene: 6. The CDR3, as DNA: TGTGCCTGGAGGCGACAGACAGGGTCCTACGAGCAGTACTTC. Amino acids: CAWRRQTGSYEQYF.

The gene calls are TRBV7-3 and TRBJ1-6, with D maybe TRBD1 (6 bases). CDR1 is SGHTA and CDR2 is FQGTGA in the germline V gene. With 3 bases removed from V and 3 bases from J, the gap between germline ends came to 9 bases. The CDR3 runs 15 residues. The chain's CDR3 is CASSFGQNYNSPLHF. The CDR3 coding sequence is TGTGCCAGCAGCTTCGGACAGAACTATAATTCACCCCTCCACTTT. The full variable domain, with the rest looked up from reference TRBV7-3 and TRBJ1-6, is GAGVSQTPSNKVTEKGKYVELRCDPISGHTALYWYRQSLGQGPEFLIYFQGTGAADDSGLPNDRFFAVRPEGSVSTLKIQRTERGDSAVYLCASSFGQNYNSPLHFGNGTRLTVT.

The chain is built from TRBV27 and TRBJ2-7, with TRBD2 matching over 11 bases. The CDR3 length is 15 residues. Germline trimming cut 6 bases from V and 5 bases from J; bases unmatched to any gene: 9. From germline, CDR1 is MNHEY and CDR2 SMNVEV (reference sequence). The CDR3 reads CASRLLAGEKDEQYF. DNA for the CDR3: TGTGCCAGCAGATTACTAGCGGGAGAAAAGGACGAGCAGTACTTC.

The V gene is TRBV6-1, the J gene TRBJ2-3; 7 nucleotides agree with TRBD1. The CDR3 has 15 residues. Germline lookup yields CDR1 MNHNS and CDR2 SASEGT. V lost 6 bases and J lost 0; bases outside the gene matches: 6. CDR3 coding DNA: TGTGCCAGCAGAGGGGACAGATACAGCACAGATACGCAGTATTTT. Its translation is CASRGDRYSTDTQYF.

The chain recombines TRBV28 with TRBJ1-3; TRBD1 matches at 8 bases. Trimming cost V 8 bases and J 0 bases; bases outside gene matches: 9. This CDR3 has 16 residues. Germline V gives CDR1 MDHEN, CDR2 SYDVKM. The CDR3 reads CASSVRTGYSGNTIYF. CDR3 coding DNA: TGTGCCAGCTCTGTAAGGACAGGGTACTCTGGAAACACCATATATTTT.

CDR3 amino acids: CATSRDPTGGRNTEAFF. In DNA form, the CDR3 reads TGTGCCACCAGCAGAGATCCGACCGGGGGGCGGAACACTGAAGCTTTCTTT. The rearrangement uses TRBV15 and TRBJ1-1; maybe TRBD1 (6 bases). The length of the CDR3 is 17 residues. Germline values: CDR1 LNHNV, CDR2 YYDKDF (reference sequence). Trimming shortened V by 0 bases and J by 1 base, and 15 bases separated the two germline ends.

The chain is built from TRBV27 and TRBJ1-5; no reliable D call. Germline V gene data show CDR1 as MNHEY and CDR2 as SMNVEV (reference sequence). The V end lost 3 bases, the J end lost 4 bases, and 13 bases lay between the germline ends. The CDR3 extends over 15 amino acids. The CDR3 is CASSFIWRGNQPQHF. The CDR3, as DNA: TGTGCCAGCAGTTTTATATGGCGGGGAAATCAGCCCCAGCATTTT.

The gene calls are TRBV5-1 and TRBJ2-2, with D perhaps TRBD2 (5 bases). CDR3 length equals 15 residues. The germline V gene encodes CDR1 SGHRS and CDR2 YFSETQ. V was cut by 4 bases and J by 9 bases, with 19 bases left in between. The CDR3 loop reads CASSPRAAAERELFF. As DNA, the CDR3 is TGCGCCAGCAGCCCGAGGGCGGCTGCCGAGCGGGAGCTGTTTTTT. Variable domain in full (rest from reference TRBV5-1 and TRBJ2-2): KAGVTQTPRYLIKTRGQQVTLSCSPISGHRSVSWYQQTPGQGLQFLFEYFSETQRNKGNFPGRFSGRQFSNSRSEMNVSTLELGDSALYLCASSPRAAAERELFFGEGSRLTVL.

The chain uses TRBV6-5 and TRBJ1-1, with D perhaps matching TRBD1 (5 bases). The CDR3 is 14 amino acids. CDR1 MNHEY and CDR2 SVGAGI come from the germline V gene. Trimming removed 4 bases at V and 1 base at J, with 10 bases between. The CDR3 DNA reads TGTGCCAGCAGTTCCGGGACGGGGAACACTGAAGCTTTCTTT. Protein sequence: CASSSGTGNTEAFF.

The chain is built from TRBV9 and TRBJ2-1; tentative D call: TRBD2 (7 bases). This CDR3 contains 16 residues. Germline V lookup: CDR1 SGDLS, CDR2 YYNGEE. Trimming cost V 6 bases and J 5 bases, with 21 bases left between them. DNA for the CDR3: TGTGCCAGCACCCCGCCGGGGGGCTATTATAACAATGAGCAGTTCTTC. Translating it yields CASTPPGGYYNNEQFF.

The chain is built from TRBV9 and TRBJ2-5; TRBD2 matches at 11 bases. The germline CDR1 and CDR2 sequences are SGDLS and YYNGEE. With V trimmed by 1 base and J by 7 bases, 3 bases remained unmatched. This CDR3 region has 14 residues. CDR3 loop: CASSVSLAGGTQYF. The CDR3 DNA is TGTGCCAGCAGCGTATCCCTAGCGGGAGGGACCCAGTACTTC.

The V gene is TRBV11-2, the J gene TRBJ1-1; D perhaps matches TRBD1 (6 bases). V was clipped by 5 bases and J by 5 bases, with 18 bases between them. Germline CDR1 SGHAT, CDR2 FQNNGV. The CDR3 sequence is 15 residues long. DNA for the CDR3: TGTGCCAGCAGCCCCCAGGGGTATTCGGGGACTGAAGCTTTCTTT. This gives the protein CASSPQGYSGTEAFF.

This clone was picked up one time. V is TRBV5-6 and J is TRBJ2-7, with 7 bases identical to TRBD1. Trimming at V came to 3 bases and at J to 3 bases, leaving 6 bases not matched to a gene. The CDR3 runs to 14 residues. CDR1 and CDR2 from the germline V gene are SGHDT and YYEEEE. The CDR3 is CASSSPGQSYEQYF. The CDR3 nucleotides read TGTGCCAGCAGCTCTCCGGGACAGAGCTACGAGCAGTACTTC. Looking up the rest from reference TRBV5-6 and TRBJ2-7 gives the full variable domain: DAGVTQSPTHLIKTRGQQVTLRCSPKSGHDTVSWYQQALGQGPQFIFQYYEEEERQRGNFPDRFSGHQFPNYSSELNVNALLLGDSALYLCASSSPGQSYEQYFGPGTRLTVT.

The chain recombines TRBV5-6 with TRBJ2-5; D not certain. The CDR3 covers 13 residues. V was pared by 2 bases and J by 1 base, with 6 bases between. Per the germline V gene, CDR1 is SGHDT and CDR2 is YYEEEE. CDR3 in DNA: TGTGCCAGCAGCTTTAACAGCCAAGAGACCCAGTACTTC. Translating it yields CASSFNSQETQYF.

This chain joins TRBV6-5 and TRBJ2-2; 12 nucleotides agree with TRBD1. With V trimmed by 4 bases and J by 4 bases, 4 bases remained unmatched. Germline lookup yields CDR1 MNHEY and CDR2 SVGAGI. The CDR3 contains 16 residues. CDR3 nucleotide sequence: TGTGCCAGCAGTTCTCGGGACAGGGGGCCCACCGGGGAGCTGTTTTTT. Encoded protein: CASSSRDRGPTGELFF.

A remark on this clone: An end of the junction does not agree with germline; a read error may underlie this. CDR3 nucleotides: TGTGCCAGCAGCCAAGTCAACACCGAGGAGCTGTTTTTT. This gives the protein CASSQVNTEELFF. This sequence joins TRBV4-2 and TRBJ2-2; D is unresolved. This CDR3 spans 13 amino acids. Germline V gene lookup returns CDR1 LGHNA and CDR2 YNFKEQ.

CDR3 residues: CASSLESGGNPEKLFF. CDR3 sequence (DNA): TGTGCCAGCAGCTTGGAATCAGGGGGAAACCCTGAAAAACTGTTTTTT. The genes are TRBV5-4 and TRBJ1-4; 7 nucleotides match TRBD1. Trimming at V came to 0 bases and at J to 7 bases, leaving 9 bases not matched to a gene. CDR3 length: 16 amino acids. Germline-derived CDR1 and CDR2 are SGHNT and YYREEE (reference sequence).

In its sample, this clone was seen a few times. V usage is TRBV7-9 and J usage is TRBJ1-1; 8 bases align to TRBD1. This CDR3 has 13 amino acids. The V gene's germline CDR1 is SEHNR and CDR2 FQNEAQ (reference sequence). V lost 4 bases, J lost 7 bases, and 5 bases stayed unmatched. CDR3 in amino acids: CASSYGRGHEAFF. CDR3 nucleotide sequence: TGTGCCAGCAGCTACGGCAGGGGGCATGAAGCTTTCTTT.

This chain uses TRBV13 with TRBJ1-2, with D possibly being TRBD1 (5 bases). The CDR3 spans 14 residues. Germline V CDR1 and CDR2: PRHDT, FYEKMQ (reference sequence). Trimming left V 6 bases short and J 6 bases short, with 17 bases between. CDR3 amino acids: CASSHSGTRDGYTF. CDR3 nucleotides: TGTGCCAGCAGTCACTCCGGGACGAGGGATGGCTACACCTTC.

DNA of the CDR3: TGTGCCAGCAGACCAACTAGCGGGAGGGCCCAGATAAACATTCAGTACTTC. Amino acid sequence: CASRPTSGRAQINIQYF. The chain joins TRBV2 to TRBJ2-4; 13 positions agree with TRBD2. Per the germline V gene, CDR1 is SNHLY and CDR2 is FYNNEI. The CDR3 totals 17 residues. V was clipped by 6 bases and J by 6 bases; unmatched bases: 11.